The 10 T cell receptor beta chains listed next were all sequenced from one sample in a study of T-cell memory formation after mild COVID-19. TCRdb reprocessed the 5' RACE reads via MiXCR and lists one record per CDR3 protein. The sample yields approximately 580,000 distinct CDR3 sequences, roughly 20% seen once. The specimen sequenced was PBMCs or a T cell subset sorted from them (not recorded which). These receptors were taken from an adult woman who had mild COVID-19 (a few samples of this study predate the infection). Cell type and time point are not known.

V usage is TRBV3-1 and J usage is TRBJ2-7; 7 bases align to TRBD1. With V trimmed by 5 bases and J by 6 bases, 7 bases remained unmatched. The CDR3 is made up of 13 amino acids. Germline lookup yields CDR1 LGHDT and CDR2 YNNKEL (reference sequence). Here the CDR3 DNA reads TGTGCCAGCAGCTACAACAGGGGTCGCGAGCAGTACTTC. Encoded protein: CASSYNRGREQYF.

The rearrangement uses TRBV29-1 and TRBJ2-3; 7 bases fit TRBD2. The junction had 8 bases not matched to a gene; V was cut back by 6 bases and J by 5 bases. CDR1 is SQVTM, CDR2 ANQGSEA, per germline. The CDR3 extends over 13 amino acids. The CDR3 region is CSVRGGKRDTQYF. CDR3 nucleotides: TGCAGCGTAAGGGGAGGGAAGAGAGATACGCAGTATTTT.

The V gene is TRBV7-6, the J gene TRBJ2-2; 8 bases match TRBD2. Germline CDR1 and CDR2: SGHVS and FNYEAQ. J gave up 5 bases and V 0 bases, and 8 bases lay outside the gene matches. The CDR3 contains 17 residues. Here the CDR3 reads CASSLALREDRTGELFF. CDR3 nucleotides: TGTGCCAGCAGCTTAGCACTGCGGGAGGACAGAACCGGGGAGCTGTTTTTT.

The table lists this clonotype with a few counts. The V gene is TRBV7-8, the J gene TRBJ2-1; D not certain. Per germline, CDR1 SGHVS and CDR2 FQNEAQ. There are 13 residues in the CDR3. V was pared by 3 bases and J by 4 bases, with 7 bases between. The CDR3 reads CASSFKSYNEQFF. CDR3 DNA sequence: TGTGCCAGCAGCTTCAAGTCTTACAATGAGCAGTTCTTC. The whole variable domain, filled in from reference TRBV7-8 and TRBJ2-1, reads GAGVSQSPRYKVAKRGQDVALRCDPISGHVSLFWYQQALGQGPEFLTYFQNEAQLDKSGLPSDRFFAERPEGSVSTLKIQRTQQEDSAVYLCASSFKSYNEQFFGPGTRLTVL.

CDR3 coding DNA: TGTGCCAGCAGCCAAGAGCCAGTGGCCTACGAGCAGTACTTC. Translating it yields CASSQEPVAYEQYF. This chain uses TRBV3-1 with TRBJ2-7; D gene uncertain. The length of the CDR3 is 14 residues. Germline lookup yields CDR1 LGHDT and CDR2 YNNKEL (reference sequence). V lost 0 bases and J 2 bases, leaving 8 bases between the germline ends.

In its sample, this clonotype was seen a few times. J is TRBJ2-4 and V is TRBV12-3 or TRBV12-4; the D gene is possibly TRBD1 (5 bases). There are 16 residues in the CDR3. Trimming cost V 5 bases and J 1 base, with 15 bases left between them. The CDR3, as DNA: TGTGCCAGCAGTACAAGGGGTTTGCACGCCAAAAACATTCAGTACTTC. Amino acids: CASSTRGLHAKNIQYF.

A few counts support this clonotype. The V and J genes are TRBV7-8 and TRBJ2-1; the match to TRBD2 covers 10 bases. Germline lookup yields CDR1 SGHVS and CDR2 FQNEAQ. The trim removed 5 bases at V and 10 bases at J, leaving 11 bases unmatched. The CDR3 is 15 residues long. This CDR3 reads CASSPIGTSVWEQFF. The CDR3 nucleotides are TGTGCCAGCAGCCCCATTGGGACTAGCGTATGGGAGCAGTTCTTC. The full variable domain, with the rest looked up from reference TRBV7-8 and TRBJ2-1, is GAGVSQSPRYKVAKRGQDVALRCDPISGHVSLFWYQQALGQGPEFLTYFQNEAQLDKSGLPSDRFFAERPEGSVSTLKIQRTQQEDSAVYLCASSPIGTSVWEQFFGPGTRLTVL.

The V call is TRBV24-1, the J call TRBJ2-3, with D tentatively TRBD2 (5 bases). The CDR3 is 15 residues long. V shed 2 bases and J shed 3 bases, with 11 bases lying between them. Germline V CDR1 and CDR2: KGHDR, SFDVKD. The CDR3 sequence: CATSDSTGVTDTQYF. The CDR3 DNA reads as TGTGCCACCAGTGATTCCACCGGGGTTACAGATACGCAGTATTTT.

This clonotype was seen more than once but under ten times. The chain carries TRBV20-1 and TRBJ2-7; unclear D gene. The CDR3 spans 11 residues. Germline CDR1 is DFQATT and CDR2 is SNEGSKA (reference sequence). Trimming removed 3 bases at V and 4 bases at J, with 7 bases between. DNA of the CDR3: TGCAGTGCTAGTCAGGAGTACGAGCAGTACTTC. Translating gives CSASQEYEQYF.

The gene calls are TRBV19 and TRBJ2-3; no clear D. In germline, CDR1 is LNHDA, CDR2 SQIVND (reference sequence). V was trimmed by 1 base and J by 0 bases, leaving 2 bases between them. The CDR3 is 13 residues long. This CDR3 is CASSIASTDTQYF. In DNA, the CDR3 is TGTGCCAGTAGTATAGCCAGCACAGATACGCAGTATTTT.